This TCR beta chain was recovered during a study of CD8+ T cells in alopecia areata. Investigators isolated RNA and reverse transcribed it into cDNA to act as the sequencing template. The assay was immunoSEQ multiplex PCR, and TCRdb's table has in-frame clones only and misses some. The repertoire holds roughly 120,000 clones, with approximately 59% as singletons. A remark on this clone: What it binds is not known.

The sample's treatment: oral pan-JAK inhibitor, 5-10 mg twice daily. Alopecia areata patients gave lesional scalp punch biopsies and peripheral blood samples. Whole-study results and caveats: Mice showed clearer TCR sharing than patients did, a gap that was possibly HLA-related. Relative to normal scalp, lesional scalp, especially alopecia totalis/universalis, showed higher clonality.

V gave up 0 bases and J gave up 8 bases; unmatched junction bases: 3. Germline V gene data show CDR1 as SGHTA and CDR2 as FQGTGA. The CDR3 has 13 residues. The rearrangement links TRBV7-3 to TRBJ1-1; 7 bases match TRBD1. The sequence was collected from a human donor with alopecia areata. The specimen was CD8+ T cells sorted from blood, collected at week 4, from a patient treated with tofacitinib. DNA for the CDR3: TGTGCCAGCAGCTTAACCCCAGGGGGGGAAGCTTTCTTT. It yields the protein CASSLTPGGEAFF.